The clone carrying this T cell receptor beta chain was detected a few times. This entry belongs to a study of radiation and T cells in renal cell carcinoma. As to time point: blood 4 weeks post-SBRT, at nephrectomy. Specified treatment: 15 Gy SBRT to primary tumor, nephrectomy 4 weeks later. The patient's renal cell carcinoma had clear cell pathology. This CDR3 has 13 residues. Germline-derived CDR1 and CDR2 are SGHNT and YENEEA. Between the trimmed V and J ends, which lost 0 bases and 5 bases, there was a span of 7 bases. TCRdb keeps only in-frame clones here, not all; method: immunoSEQ multiplex PCR. The table has around 140,000 clones, less than 90% seen once.

The sequence was obtained from a woman in her forties or fifties with renal cell carcinoma. The source was blood, collected from a patient whose treatment included radiotherapy and nephrectomy. The chain links TRBV11-3 to TRBJ1-1, with D perhaps matching TRBD1 (5 bases). The CDR3 DNA reads TGTGCCAGCAGCTTAGACAGGGAGACTGAAGCTTTCTTT. Translating gives CASSLDRETEAFF.